This TCR beta chain was obtained from a study of blood T cells in healthy people across ages. PCR was performed a second time for about 6 to 12 cycles using a sample-barcoded 5' primer and a J-beta primer mix. TCRdb fed the 5' RACE reads into MiXCR, producing one record per CDR3 protein. The sample yields over 500,000 distinct CDR3 sequences, about 25% seen once. CDR1 is SQVTM and CDR2 is ANQGSEA in the germline V gene. The CDR3 consists of 13 residues. The junction had 5 bases not matched to a gene; V was cut back by 6 bases and J by 3 bases. The sample was also reused in another study, on T cells of mothers and their children. That work contributes: Persisting microchimeric T cell clones went undetected.

The TCR comes from a boy younger than 10 in good health. V gene TRBV29-1 combines with J gene TRBJ1-1; 9 bases align to TRBD1. Material for sequencing was blood. This chain's CDR3 is CSVGTGRDTEAFF. The CDR3 DNA sequence: TGCAGCGTCGGGACAGGGCGGGACACTGAAGCTTTCTTT.